This T cell receptor (beta chain) was sequenced in a study of blood T cell repertoires in COVID-19. Study-level background: PBMCs, B-cell-depleted T cells, or T cells provided the cDNA or gDNA that made up the material.

Under the authors' procedure: Scientists estimated how many nucleated cells there were by amplifying reference gene primers. Clones were read by immunoSEQ multiplex PCR, and TCRdb kept only the in-frame ones, dropping some. That table furnishes V, J and clone size, whereas the DNA furnished D and trimming. The top ten hold about 8% of the sample, which has about 200,000 clones, approximately 85% seen once. This CDR3 is built from 15 residues. V shed 2 bases and J shed 5 bases, with 16 bases lying between them. The germline CDR1 and CDR2 sequences are MNHNS and SASEGT. Sequencing was carried out using peripheral blood. V usage is TRBV6-1 and J usage is TRBJ2-7, with D maybe TRBD2 (6 bases). The sequence was obtained from a woman in her fifties or sixties with active or convalescent COVID-19. The chain's CDR3 is CASSERGGEVDEQYV. CDR3 coding DNA: TGTGCCAGCAGTGAAAGAGGCGGGGAGGTCGACGAGCAGTACGTC.